This TCR beta chain was sequenced for a study of blood T cell repertoires in COVID-19. Study as a whole: Sources were T cells, B-cell-depleted T cells, or PBMCs; the material itself was cDNA or gDNA.

Germline V gives CDR1 LGHNA, CDR2 YSLEER. After removal of 3 bases from V and 2 bases from J, the junction contained 0 bases not matched to a gene. This CDR3 comprises 14 residues. The protocol was immunoSEQ multiplex PCR, while the TCRdb copy is restricted to in-frame clones and leaves out a portion. The repertoire holds around 63,000 clones, with almost 90% as singletons. V usage is TRBV4-3 and J usage is TRBJ2-7; 11 bases agree with TRBD2. This clonotype was sampled from an elderly woman with active COVID-19. Material: peripheral blood. The CDR3 loop is CASSHSGGAYEQYF. The CDR3 region has the DNA TGCGCCAGCAGCCATAGCGGGGGGGCCTACGAGCAGTACTTC.